This T cell receptor beta chain was sequenced in a study of cytomegalovirus exposure and HLA in healthy donors. Findings and limits, study-wide: Within the data, a cluster of highly shared sequence variants was likely a sequencing artifact. Across HLA loci, a later analysis found differing TCR association rates, with DRB1 most and HLA-C fewest.

The PCR was carried out with 60 Vbeta primers and 13 Jbeta primers. Clones were sequenced by immunoSEQ multiplex PCR, and TCRdb holds only the in-frame ones, with some missing. The sample lists 120,000 to 150,000 clones; roughly 73% were seen once. Notes on this clone: As yet, its antigen is unknown.

Germline lookup yields CDR1 MNHNS and CDR2 SASEGT. This CDR3 spans 16 amino acids. Trimming took 1 base from V and 0 from J, leaving 12 bases between them. The V call is TRBV6-1, the J call TRBJ1-2; D is ambiguous. This clonotype was obtained from a human donor in good health. The sequenced sample consisted of PBMCs. The CDR3 spells CASSEGLPGANYGYTF. As DNA, the CDR3 is TGTGCCAGCAGTGAAGGCTTGCCGGGAGCTAACTATGGCTACACCTTC.